This is a list of T cell receptor beta chains from one sample in a study of tumor-infiltrating lymphocytes in oesophageal squamous cell carcinoma. TCRdb called the PCR reads again in MiXCR, with one record for every CDR3 protein. The sample yields fewer than 15,000 distinct CDR3 sequences, roughly 51% seen once. Sequenced sample: blood. The receptors originated from a female donor with esophageal squamous cell carcinoma. Each CDR3 is given with its conserved first and last residue. The order of the fields is D gene, V gene, clone size, J gene, CDR3 DNA, CDR3 protein. D genes are given only for firm matches. Clone size is shown for a subset of rows, as once, few, many or a class of expanded clone.

>TRBD1|TRBV19|many|TRBJ2-7
TGTGCCAGTAGTTCCCGGACAGGGGAGAACGAGCAGTACTTC
CASSSRTGENEQYF
>TRBD2|TRBV7-2|few|TRBJ2-2
TGTGCCAGCAGCTTAGCCTTTGGACTAGCGGGAGTGGGGTTTTTT
CASSLAFGLAGVGFF
>TRBD2|TRBV7-6|few|TRBJ2-3
TGTGCCAGCAGCCTCGGACTAGCGGGAGGGCAAGTCACAGATACGCAGTATTTT
CASSLGLAGGQVTDTQYF
>NA|TRBV7-3|NA|TRBJ2-7
TGTGCCAGCAGCCGGACAGTATACGAGCAGTACTTC
CASSRTVYEQYF
>NA|TRBV7-2|once|TRBJ2-7
TGTGCCAGCAGCTTTTCGGAAAACAGGGTAGGGGAGCAGTACTTC
CASSFSENRVGEQYF
>NA|TRBV7-2|NA|TRBJ2-3
TGTGCCAACAGCTTAGGAAATAGCGGTGCCGGGGAGCTGTATTTT
CANSLGNSGAGELYF
>TRBD1|TRBV6-5|NA|TRBJ2-4
TGTGCCAGCAGTCGACAGGGCAGGGAGCAGTACTTC
CASSRQGREQYF
>TRBD2|TRBV11-1|medium-sized|TRBJ2-3
TGTGCCAGCAGCTTAGGAGTAGCGGGGGTAGATACGCAGTATTTT
CASSLGVAGVDTQYF
>TRBD1|TRBV7-3|medium-sized|TRBJ2-5
TGTGCCAGCAGCTCCGGGACAGGTCTTGAGCAGTACTTC
CASSSGTGLEQYF
>TRBD1|TRBV24-1|NA|TRBJ2-4
TGTGCCACCGAACAGGGGAGCCCCGGGGAGCTGTACTTC
CATEQGSPGELYF
>NA|TRBV12-3/TRBV12-4|NA|TRBJ1-1
TGTGCCAGCAGTTTTTCGGGGACCCCAAACACTGAAGCTTTCTTT
CASSFSGTPNTEAFF
>NA|TRBV19|NA|TRBJ2-5
TGTGCCAGTAGTACTAGCAGATTCCAAGAGACCCAGTACTTC
CASSTSRFQETQYF